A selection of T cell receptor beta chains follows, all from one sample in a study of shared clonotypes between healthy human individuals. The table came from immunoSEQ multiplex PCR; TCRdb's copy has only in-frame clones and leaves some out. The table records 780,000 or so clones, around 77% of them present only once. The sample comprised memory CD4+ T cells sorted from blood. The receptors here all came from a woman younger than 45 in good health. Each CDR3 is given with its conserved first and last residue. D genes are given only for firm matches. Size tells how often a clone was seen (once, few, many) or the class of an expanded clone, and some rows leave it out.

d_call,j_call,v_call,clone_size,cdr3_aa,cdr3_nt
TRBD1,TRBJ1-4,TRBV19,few,CASSVGTGDEKLFF,TGTGCCAGTAGCGTCGGGACAGGGGATGAAAAACTGTTTTTT
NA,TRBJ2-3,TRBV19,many,CASSPRTVTSTDTQYF,TGTGCCAGTAGTCCCCGGACCGTAACTAGCACAGATACGCAGTATTTT
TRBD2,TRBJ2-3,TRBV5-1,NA,CASSLRRGGGLAGISTDTQYF,TGCGCCAGCAGCTTACGACGCGGGGGTGGACTAGCGGGGATTAGCACAGATACGCAGTATTTT
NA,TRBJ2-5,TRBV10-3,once,CAIKGLKETQYF,TGTGCCATCAAGGGACTTAAGGAGACCCAGTACTTC
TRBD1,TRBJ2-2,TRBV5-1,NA,CASRMGDRDTGELFF,TGCGCCAGCCGAATGGGGGACAGGGACACCGGGGAGCTGTTTTTT
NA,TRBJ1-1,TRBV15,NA,CATSARRASETEAFF,TGTGCCACCAGCGCACGAAGGGCAAGCGAAACTGAAGCTTTCTTT
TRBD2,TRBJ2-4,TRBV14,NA,CASSFGGGTKNIQYF,TGTGCCAGCAGCTTTGGGGGGGGAACCAAAAACATTCAGTACTTC
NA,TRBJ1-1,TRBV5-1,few,CASSKPGKRNTEAFF,TGCGCCAGCAGTAAACCGGGCAAAAGGAACACTGAAGCTTTCTTT
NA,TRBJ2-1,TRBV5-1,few,CASSRDLSSYNEQFF,TGCGCCAGCAGCAGGGACTTGAGCTCCTACAATGAGCAGTTCTTC
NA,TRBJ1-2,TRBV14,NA,CASSPDRRNYGYTF,TGTGCCAGCAGCCCAGACAGGAGGAACTATGGCTACACCTTC
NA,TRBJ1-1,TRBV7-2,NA,CASSLVQTGKAFF,TGTGCCAGCAGCTTAGTCCAGACCGGGAAAGCTTTCTTT
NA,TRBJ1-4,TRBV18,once,CASSPGGDGEKLFF,TGTGCCAGCTCACCGGGGGGAGATGGTGAAAAACTGTTTTTT
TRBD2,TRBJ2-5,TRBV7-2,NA,CASSLVGLAGGNQETQYF,TGTGCCAGCAGCTTAGTGGGACTAGCGGGAGGTAACCAAGAGACCCAGTACTTC
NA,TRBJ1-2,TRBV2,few,CASRGWEASYTF,TGTGCCAGCAGGGGGTGGGAGGCAAGTTACACCTTC
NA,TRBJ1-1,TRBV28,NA,CASRRSGGEAFF,TGTGCCAGCAGAAGATCGGGGGGTGAAGCTTTCTTT
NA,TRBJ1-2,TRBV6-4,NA,CASSDGTNYGYTF,TGTGCCAGCAGTGACGGGACTAACTATGGCTACACCTTC
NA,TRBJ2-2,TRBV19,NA,CASRNSRTHSGELFF,TGTGCCAGTAGAAATTCCAGGACCCATTCCGGGGAGCTGTTTTTT
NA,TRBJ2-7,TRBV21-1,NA,CASSKLTPTALGSYEQYF,TGTGCCAGCAGCAAATTGACCCCCACAGCGTTAGGATCCTACGAGCAGTACTTC
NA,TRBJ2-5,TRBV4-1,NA,CASSQDPGETQYF,TGCGCCAGCAGCCAAGATCCCGGGGAGACCCAGTACTTC
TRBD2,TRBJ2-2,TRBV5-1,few,CASAGVRTGELFF,TGCGCCAGCGCGGGAGTCCGCACCGGGGAGCTGTTTTTT
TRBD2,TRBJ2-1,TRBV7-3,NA,CATAGGEQFF,TGTGCCACCGCGGGGGGTGAGCAGTTCTTC
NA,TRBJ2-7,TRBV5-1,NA,CASSLVGSYEQYF,TGCGCCAGCAGCTTGGTCGGATCCTACGAGCAGTACTTC
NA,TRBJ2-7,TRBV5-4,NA,CASSSGGQIYEQYF,TGTGCCAGCAGCTCCGGGGGACAGATCTACGAGCAGTACTTC
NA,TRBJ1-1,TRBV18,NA,CASSRIGENRMNTEAFF,TGTGCCAGCTCCCGCATCGGAGAGAACCGAATGAACACTGAAGCTTTCTTT
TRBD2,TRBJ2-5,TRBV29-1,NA,CSVDGTIETQYF,TGCAGCGTGGACGGGACTATAGAGACCCAGTACTTC
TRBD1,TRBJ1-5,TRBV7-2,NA,CASSLVGTGSGQPQHF,TGTGCCAGCAGCTTAGTCGGGACAGGGTCGGGTCAGCCCCAGCATTTT
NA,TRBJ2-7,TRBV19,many,CASKSMDGTYEQYF,TGTGCCAGTAAGTCGATGGACGGAACCTACGAGCAGTACTTC